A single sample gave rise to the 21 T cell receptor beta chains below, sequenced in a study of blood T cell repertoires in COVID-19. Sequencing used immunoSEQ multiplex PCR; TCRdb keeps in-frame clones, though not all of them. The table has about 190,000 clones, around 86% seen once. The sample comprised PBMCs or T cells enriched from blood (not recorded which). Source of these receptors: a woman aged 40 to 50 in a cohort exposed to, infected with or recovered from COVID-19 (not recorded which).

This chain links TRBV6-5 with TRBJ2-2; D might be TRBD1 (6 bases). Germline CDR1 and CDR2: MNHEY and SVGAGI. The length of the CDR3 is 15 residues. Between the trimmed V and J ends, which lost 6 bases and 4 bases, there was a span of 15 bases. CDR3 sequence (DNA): TGTGCCAGCAGCGACCTGGCAGGGGTCACCGGGGAGCTGTTTTTT. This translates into CASSDLAGVTGELFF.

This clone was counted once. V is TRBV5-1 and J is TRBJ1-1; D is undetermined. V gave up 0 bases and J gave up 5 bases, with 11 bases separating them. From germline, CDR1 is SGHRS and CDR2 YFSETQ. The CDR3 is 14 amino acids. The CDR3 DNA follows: TGCGCCAGCAGCTTGGGGGCCGGGGAAACTGAAGCTTTCTTT. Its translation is CASSLGAGETEAFF.

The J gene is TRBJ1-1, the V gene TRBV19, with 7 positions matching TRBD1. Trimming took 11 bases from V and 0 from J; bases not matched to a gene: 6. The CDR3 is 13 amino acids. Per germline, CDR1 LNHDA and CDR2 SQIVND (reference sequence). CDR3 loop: CAGGQDMNTEAFF. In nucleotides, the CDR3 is TGTGCCGGCGGACAGGACATGAACACTGAAGCTTTCTTT.

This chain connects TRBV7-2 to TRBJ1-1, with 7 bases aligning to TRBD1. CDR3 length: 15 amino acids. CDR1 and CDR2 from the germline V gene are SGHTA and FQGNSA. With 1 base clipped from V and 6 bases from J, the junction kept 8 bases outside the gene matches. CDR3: CASSLETGWAAEAFF. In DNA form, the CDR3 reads TGTGCCAGCAGCTTAGAGACAGGGTGGGCGGCTGAAGCTTTCTTT.

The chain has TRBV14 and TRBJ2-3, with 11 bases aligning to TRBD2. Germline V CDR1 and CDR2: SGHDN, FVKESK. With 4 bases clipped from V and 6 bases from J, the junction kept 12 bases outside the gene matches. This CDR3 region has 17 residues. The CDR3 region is CASSLTVAGGVTDTQYF. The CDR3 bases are TGTGCCAGCAGCCTGACAGTAGCGGGAGGGGTCACGGATACGCAGTATTTT. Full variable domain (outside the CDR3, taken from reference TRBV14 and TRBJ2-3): EAGVTQFPSHSVIEKGQTVTLRCDPISGHDNLYWYRRVMGKEIKFLLHFVKESKQDESGMPNNRFLAERTGGTYSTLKVQPAELEDSGVYFCASSLTVAGGVTDTQYFGPGTRLTVL.

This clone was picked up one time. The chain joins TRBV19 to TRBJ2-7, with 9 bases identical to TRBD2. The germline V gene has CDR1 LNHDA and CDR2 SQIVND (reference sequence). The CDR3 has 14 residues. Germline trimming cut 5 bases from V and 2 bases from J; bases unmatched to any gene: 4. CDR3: CASSSERGAYEQYF. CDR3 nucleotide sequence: TGTGCCAGTAGTTCCGAGCGGGGGGCCTACGAGCAGTACTTC.

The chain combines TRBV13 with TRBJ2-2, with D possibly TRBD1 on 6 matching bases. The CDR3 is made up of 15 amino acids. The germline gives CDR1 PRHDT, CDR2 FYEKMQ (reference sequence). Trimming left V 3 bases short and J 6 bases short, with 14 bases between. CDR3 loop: CASSFIPTGPGELFF. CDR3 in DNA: TGTGCCAGCAGCTTCATCCCTACAGGGCCCGGGGAGCTGTTTTTT.

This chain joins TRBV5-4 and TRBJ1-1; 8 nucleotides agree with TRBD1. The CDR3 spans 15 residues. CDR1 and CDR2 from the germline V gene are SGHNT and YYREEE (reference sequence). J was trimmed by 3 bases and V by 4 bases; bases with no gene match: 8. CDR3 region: CASSHNRGVDTEAFF. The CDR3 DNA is TGTGCCAGCAGCCACAACAGGGGGGTGGACACTGAAGCTTTCTTT.

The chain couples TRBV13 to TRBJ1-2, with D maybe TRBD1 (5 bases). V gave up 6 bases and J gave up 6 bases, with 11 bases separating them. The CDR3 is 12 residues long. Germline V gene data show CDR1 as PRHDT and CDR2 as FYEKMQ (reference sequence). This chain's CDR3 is CASSPGGNGYTF. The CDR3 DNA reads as TGTGCCAGCAGTCCCGGGGGGAATGGCTACACCTTC. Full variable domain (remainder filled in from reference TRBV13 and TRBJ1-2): AAGVIQSPRHLIKEKRETATLKCYPIPRHDTVYWYQQGPGQDPQFLISFYEKMQSDKGSIPDRFSAQQFSDYHSELNMSSLELGDSALYFCASSPGGNGYTFGSGTRLTVV.

CDR3 residues: CASSLYGQEDQPQHF. CDR3 coding DNA: TGTGCCAGCAGTTTATATGGACAGGAGGATCAGCCCCAGCATTTT. The V call is TRBV28, the J call TRBJ1-5, with TRBD1 matching 7 bases. Germline V gene lookup returns CDR1 MDHEN and CDR2 SYDVKM. There are 15 residues in the CDR3. J lost 5 bases, V lost 1 base, and 5 bases had no gene match.

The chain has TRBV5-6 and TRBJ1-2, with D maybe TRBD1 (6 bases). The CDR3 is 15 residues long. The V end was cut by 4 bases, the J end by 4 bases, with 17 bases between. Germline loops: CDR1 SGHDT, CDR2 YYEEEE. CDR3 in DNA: TGTGCCAGCAGCCCATTGCAGGGGCTCGGCTATGGCTACACCTTC. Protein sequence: CASSPLQGLGYGYTF.

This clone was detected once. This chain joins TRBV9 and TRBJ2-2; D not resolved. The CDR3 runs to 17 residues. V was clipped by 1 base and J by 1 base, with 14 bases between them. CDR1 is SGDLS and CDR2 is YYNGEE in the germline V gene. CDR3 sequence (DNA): TGTGCCAGCAGCGTAACTTCTACTAAAGAGAACACCGGGGAGCTGTTTTTT. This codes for CASSVTSTKENTGELFF.

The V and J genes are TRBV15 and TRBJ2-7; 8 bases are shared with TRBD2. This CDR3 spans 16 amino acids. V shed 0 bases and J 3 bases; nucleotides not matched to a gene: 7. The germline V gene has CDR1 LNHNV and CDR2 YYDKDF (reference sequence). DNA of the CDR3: TGTGCCACCAGCAGAGATCGGCGCGGGAGGATCTACGAGCAGTACTTC. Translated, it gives CATSRDRRGRIYEQYF.

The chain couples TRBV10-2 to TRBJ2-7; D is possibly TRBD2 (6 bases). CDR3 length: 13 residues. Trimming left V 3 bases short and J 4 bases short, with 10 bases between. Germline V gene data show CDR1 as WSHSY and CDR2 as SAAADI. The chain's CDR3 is CASSDQGGYEQYF. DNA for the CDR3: TGCGCCAGCAGTGATCAAGGAGGGTACGAGCAGTACTTC.

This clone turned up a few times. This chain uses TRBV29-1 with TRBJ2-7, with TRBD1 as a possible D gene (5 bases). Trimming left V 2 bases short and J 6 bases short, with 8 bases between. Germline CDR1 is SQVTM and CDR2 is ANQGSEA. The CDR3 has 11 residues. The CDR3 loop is CSVELGLEQYF. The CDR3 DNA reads TGCAGCGTTGAATTGGGGCTCGAGCAGTACTTC.

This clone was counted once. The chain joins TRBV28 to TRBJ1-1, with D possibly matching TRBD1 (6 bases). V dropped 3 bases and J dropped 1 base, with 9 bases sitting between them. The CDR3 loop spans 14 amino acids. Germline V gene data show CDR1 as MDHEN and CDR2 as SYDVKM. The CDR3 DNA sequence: TGTGCCAGCAGTTTGAGGGGGTCGAACACTGAAGCTTTCTTT. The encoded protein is CASSLRGSNTEAFF. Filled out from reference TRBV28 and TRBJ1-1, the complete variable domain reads DVKVTQSSRYLVKRTGEKVFLECVQDMDHENMFWYRQDPGLGLRLIYFSYDVKMKEKGDIPEGYSVSREKKERFSLILESASTNQTSMYLCASSLRGSNTEAFFGQGTRLTVV.

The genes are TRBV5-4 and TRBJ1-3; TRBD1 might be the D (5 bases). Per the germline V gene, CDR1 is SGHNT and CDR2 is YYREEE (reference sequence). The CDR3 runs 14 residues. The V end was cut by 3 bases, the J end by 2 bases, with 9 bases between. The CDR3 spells CASSWGVAGNTIYF. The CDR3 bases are TGTGCCAGCAGCTGGGGGGTAGCTGGAAACACCATATATTTT.

The CDR3 sequence: CASSYRGSSSYNEQFF. CDR3 sequence (DNA): TGTGCCAGCAGTTACAGGGGATCTAGCTCCTACAATGAGCAGTTCTTC. The rearrangement links TRBV27 to TRBJ2-1, with 7 bases identical to TRBD1. The CDR3 is 16 amino acids. Germline V gene data show CDR1 as MNHEY and CDR2 as SMNVEV (reference sequence). The J segment lost 0 bases and the V segment lost 4 bases, leaving 6 bases of the junction unmatched.

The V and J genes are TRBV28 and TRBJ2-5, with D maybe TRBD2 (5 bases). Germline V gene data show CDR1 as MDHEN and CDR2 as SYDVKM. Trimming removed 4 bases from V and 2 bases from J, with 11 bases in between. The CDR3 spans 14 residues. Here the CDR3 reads CASSWVSGQETQYF. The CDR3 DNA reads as TGTGCCAGCAGTTGGGTTTCGGGGCAAGAGACCCAGTACTTC.

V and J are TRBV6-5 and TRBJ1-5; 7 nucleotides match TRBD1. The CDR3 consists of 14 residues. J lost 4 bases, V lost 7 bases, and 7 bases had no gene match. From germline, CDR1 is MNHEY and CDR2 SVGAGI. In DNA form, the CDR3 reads TGTGCCAGCAACCCCAGGGGGGTGAATCAGCCCCAGCATTTT. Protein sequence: CASNPRGVNQPQHF.

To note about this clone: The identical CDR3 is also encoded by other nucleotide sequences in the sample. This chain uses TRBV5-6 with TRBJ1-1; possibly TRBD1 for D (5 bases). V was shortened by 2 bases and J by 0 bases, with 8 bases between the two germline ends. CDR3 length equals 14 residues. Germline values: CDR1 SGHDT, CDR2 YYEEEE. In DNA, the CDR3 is TGTGCCAGCAGCTTAGGACACGTGAACACTGAAGCTTTCTTT. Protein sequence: CASSLGHVNTEAFF. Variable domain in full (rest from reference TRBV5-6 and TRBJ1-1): DAGVTQSPTHLIKTRGQQVTLRCSPKSGHDTVSWYQQALGQGPQFIFQYYEEEERQRGNFPDRFSGHQFPNYSSELNVNALLLGDSALYLCASSLGHVNTEAFFGQGTRLTVV.